The clone carrying this T cell receptor beta chain was seen only a few times. Its specificity is unknown. Using its own MiXCR run on the reads, TCRdb lists one record per CDR3 protein. The data show about 58,000 distinct CDR3 sequences, around 18% seen once. The data derive from a study of T cell repertoires in cytomegalovirus infection. Study information: The authors relied on CMV epitopes, both recently identified HLA-C-restricted and well-studied HLA-B-restricted.

Study findings and constraints: The cumulative frequency of public TCR beta families distinguished individuals who carried CMV together with the relevant HLA. Clonotype analysis showed dominance of the ex vivo response by HLA-C-restricted CMV-specific TCR beta clonotypes.

The source of this sequence is a human donor in good health (CMV status not recorded). Some clones in this sample may be carry-over from other donors' samples. Sequences were derived from CD8+ T cells from cultured PBMCs, sampled from culture after CMV antigen stimulation.

The CDR3 region has the DNA TGTGCCAGCAGCTTAGCCGCCGTATGGACAGGGGGCTACGAGCAGTACTTC. Translating it yields CASSLAAVWTGGYEQYF. The V gene is TRBV7-6, the J gene TRBJ2-7, with TRBD1 matching 10 bases. With V trimmed by 0 bases and J by 3 bases, 8 bases remained unmatched. CDR3 length: 17 amino acids. The germline V gene has CDR1 SGHVS and CDR2 FNYEAQ.